This T cell receptor (beta chain) was obtained from a study of T cells in Graves' hyperthyroidism and ophthalmopathy. Study-wide context: Pretreatment peripheral blood was obtained at initial diagnosis. Study observations and caveats: The majority of expanded thyroid clonotypes above 0.001 also appeared in blood.

The table lists this clonotype with a few counts. Its antigen is unknown. CDR1 and CDR2 from the germline V gene are MGHRA and YSYEKL. This CDR3 has 14 amino acids. The V segment lost 5 bases and the J segment 2 bases; nucleotides outside the gene matches: 5. TCR beta CDR3 regions were amplified from RNA transcripts. HTBI primers were used for first-round RT-PCR of the TCR CDR3. TCRdb ran MiXCR on the multiplex PCR reads and lists one entry per CDR3 protein. The data hold under 450,000 distinct CDR3 sequences, with 17% observed a single time. Blood dates from first hyperthyroidism diagnosis, before any ophthalmopathy symptoms.

The chain recombines TRBV4-1 with TRBJ2-7; TRBD2 aligns across 8 bases. Specimen: blood. The clonotype was recovered from a woman aged 30 to 39 with Graves' hyperthyroidism that later progressed to Graves' ophthalmopathy. The CDR3 coding sequence is TGCGCCAGCAGCACTCCGGGACTAGCCTACGAGCAGTACTTC. Protein: CASSTPGLAYEQYF.